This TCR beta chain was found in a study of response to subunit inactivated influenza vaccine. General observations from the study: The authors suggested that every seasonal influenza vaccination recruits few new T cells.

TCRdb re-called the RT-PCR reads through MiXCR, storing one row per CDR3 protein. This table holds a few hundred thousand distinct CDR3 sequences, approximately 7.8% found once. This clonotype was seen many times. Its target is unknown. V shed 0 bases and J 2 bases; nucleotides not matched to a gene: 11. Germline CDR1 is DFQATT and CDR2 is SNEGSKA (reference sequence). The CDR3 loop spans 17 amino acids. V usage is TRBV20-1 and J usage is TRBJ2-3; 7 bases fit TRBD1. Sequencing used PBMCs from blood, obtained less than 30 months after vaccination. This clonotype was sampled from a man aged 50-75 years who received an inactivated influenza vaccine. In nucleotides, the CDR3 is TGCAGTGCTAGAGATTTAAGGGACAGTGAGTCCACAGATACGCAGTATTTT. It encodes CSARDLRDSESTDTQYF.